This T cell receptor (beta chain) was identified in a study of cytomegalovirus exposure and HLA in healthy donors. PCR employed 60 Vbeta and 13 Jbeta primers. Sequencing used immunoSEQ multiplex PCR; TCRdb keeps in-frame clones, though not all of them. The table has some 60,000 clones, 85% seen once. Notes on the study in general: More clonal expansion characterized HLA-associated TCR beta chains than equally common others in a later analysis.

For this clone: Its antigen remains unidentified.

Germline V gene sequence: CDR1 SGHTA, CDR2 FQGTGA. V was clipped by 0 bases and J by 5 bases; unmatched bases: 6. The CDR3 covers 17 residues. This clonotype originated in a female donor in good health and CMV-seronegative. What was sequenced was PBMCs. The chain couples TRBV7-3 to TRBJ2-1; 11 nucleotides agree with TRBD2. Here the CDR3 DNA reads TGTGCCAGCAGCTTAACTACTAGCGGGAGAGGCCACAATGAGCAGTTCTTC. Protein: CASSLTTSGRGHNEQFF.